A selection of T cell receptor beta chains follows, all from one sample in a study of T cell changes during pregnancy in multiple sclerosis. Method: immunoSEQ multiplex PCR; TCRdb's copy keeps in-frame clones and lacks some. The sample carries roughly 65,000 clones, under 95% recorded once. The sample consisted of peripheral blood, taken in the third trimester of pregnancy. The receptors shown here come from a female donor in good health, enrolled as a control in a pregnancy study. The CDR3 runs from the conserved cysteine through the conserved F or W. D genes are given only for firm matches. Size values are once, few and many counts, or a class for expanded clones, and some rows have none.

J gene | D gene | CDR3 length | clone size | V gene | CDR3 protein | CDR3 DNA
TRBJ2-3 | . | 14 | . | TRBV6-4 | CASSDGTSTDTQYF | TGTGCCAGCAGTGACGGGACTAGCACAGATACGCAGTATTTT
TRBJ1-1 | . | 14 | . | TRBV11-3 | CASSRGGLNTEAFF | TGTGCCAGCAGCCGAGGCGGGCTAAACACTGAAGCTTTCTTT
TRBJ2-7 | . | 12 | . | TRBV7-9 | CASSSGAYEQYF | TGTGCCAGCAGCTCCGGGGCCTACGAGCAGTACTTC
TRBJ2-5 | TRBD2 | 15 | . | TRBV7-9 | CASSSGSGGVETQYF | TGTGCCAGCAGCTCGGGTAGCGGGGGTGTAGAGACCCAGTACTTC
TRBJ2-2 | TRBD1 | 14 | once | TRBV6-4 | CASRGQGLTGELFF | TGTGCCAGCAGAGGACAGGGTTTAACCGGGGAGCTGTTTTTT
TRBJ2-5 | TRBD2 | 16 | . | TRBV4-2 | CASSHDGGGLGETQYF | TGTGCCAGCAGCCATGACGGGGGGGGGCTAGGGGAGACCCAGTACTTC
TRBJ1-3 | . | 17 | . | TRBV4-3 | CASSQDWGGNSGNTIYF | TGCGCCAGCAGCCAAGATTGGGGGGGTAACTCTGGAAACACCATATATTTT
TRBJ2-7 | TRBD1 | 14 | . | TRBV29-1 | CSVKDVGQTYEQYF | TGCAGCGTAAAAGACGTGGGACAGACTTACGAGCAGTACTTC
TRBJ2-1 | . | 11 | . | TRBV28 | CASSPLYEQFF | TGTGCCAGCAGTCCCCTATATGAGCAGTTCTTC
TRBJ2-1 | TRBD2 | 16 | . | TRBV4-2 | CASSQLTSGTYNEQFF | TGTGCCAGCAGCCAACTCACTAGCGGGACCTACAATGAGCAGTTCTTC
TRBJ1-1 | TRBD1 | 13 | . | TRBV5-1 | CASSADRVAEAFF | TGCGCCAGCAGCGCGGACAGGGTGGCTGAAGCTTTCTTT
TRBJ2-3 | . | 15 | few | TRBV4-3 | CASSQGGVFTDTQYF | TGCGCCAGCAGCCAAGGGGGGGTGTTCACAGATACGCAGTATTTT
TRBJ1-5 | TRBD1 | 17 | . | TRBV6-4 | CASSEMVGQGAVQPQHF | TGTGCCAGCAGTGAAATGGTGGGGCAGGGGGCCGTTCAGCCCCAGCATTTT
TRBJ1-2 | . | 14 | . | TRBV7-2 | CASSQRGKDYGYTF | TGTGCCAGCAGCCAACGGGGGAAAGACTATGGCTACACCTTC
TRBJ2-4 | . | 16 | . | TRBV13 | CASSYRTPLAKNIQYF | TGTGCCAGCAGCTACCGGACTCCGCTAGCCAAAAACATTCAGTACTTC
TRBJ1-1 | . | 16 | . | TRBV11-3 | CASSAGGGRMNTEAFF | TGTGCCAGCAGCGCCGGGGGGGGGCGCATGAACACTGAAGCTTTCTTT
TRBJ1-2 | . | 15 | . | TRBV28 | CASSSSGGAGGGYTF | TGTGCCAGCAGTTCGTCCGGGGGCGCGGGGGGAGGCTACACCTTC
TRBJ1-2 | . | 13 | . | TRBV28 | CASRDAGLYGYTF | TGTGCCAGCAGGGACGCGGGACTCTATGGCTACACCTTC
TRBJ1-5 | . | 14 | . | TRBV28 | CASSLRGSNQPQHF | TGTGCCAGCAGTTTGAGAGGTAGCAATCAGCCCCAGCATTTT
TRBJ2-7 | TRBD2 | 12 | . | TRBV30 | CAQTSGGDEQYF | TGTGCCCAGACCAGCGGGGGCGACGAGCAGTACTTC
TRBJ2-1 | TRBD1 | 15 | . | TRBV13 | CASSQAGTGHSEQFF | TGTGCCAGCAGCCAAGCCGGGACAGGGCACAGTGAGCAGTTCTTC
TRBJ2-7 | . | 13 | . | TRBV6-7 | CASTPGLTYEQYF | TGTGCCAGCACCCCAGGACTCACCTACGAGCAGTACTTC
TRBJ1-2 | . | 15 | . | TRBV27 | CASGRGQGGFWGYTF | TGTGCCAGCGGGAGGGGCCAGGGAGGTTTTTGGGGCTACACCTTC
TRBJ1-2 | . | 12 | . | TRBV7-2 | CASSSQGHGYTF | TGTGCCAGCAGCTCACAGGGCCATGGCTACACCTTC
TRBJ1-2 | . | 15 | . | TRBV30 | CAWSGQGGVNYGYTF | TGTGCCTGGAGTGGGCAGGGAGGCGTCAACTATGGCTACACCTTC
TRBJ2-2 | TRBD1 | 17 | . | TRBV7-9 | CASSPHSGTGFTGELFF | TGTGCCAGCAGCCCCCATTCCGGGACAGGGTTCACCGGGGAGCTGTTTTTT
TRBJ2-7 | TRBD1 | 13 | . | TRBV4-3 | CANEAGGSYEQYF | TGCGCCAACGAGGCAGGGGGCTCCTACGAGCAGTACTTC
TRBJ2-7 | . | 15 | once | TRBV4-2 | CASSQDLLAAYEQYF | TGTGCCAGCAGCCAAGATTTACTAGCAGCCTACGAGCAGTACTTC
TRBJ1-2 | TRBD1 | 17 | once | TRBV19 | CASRAGAGGTPDYGYTF | TGTGCCAGTAGGGCAGGAGCAGGGGGAACACCGGATTATGGCTACACCTTC
TRBJ1-4 | . | 15 | . | TRBV6-1 | CASSEYGRDDEKLFF | TGTGCCAGCAGTGAATATGGCAGGGATGATGAAAAACTGTTTTTT
TRBJ1-6 | TRBD1 | 15 | . | TRBV28 | CASSPDRNYNSPLHF | TGTGCCAGCAGTCCGGACAGGAACTATAATTCACCCCTCCACTTT
TRBJ1-2 | . | 15 | . | TRBV9 | CASTAMDGGTYGYTF | TGTGCCAGCACCGCAATGGACGGGGGGACTTATGGCTACACCTTC
TRBJ2-7 | . | 16 | . | TRBV6-1 | CASSVLTVPSSYEQYF | TGTGCCAGCAGTGTCCTGACAGTACCGAGCTCCTACGAGCAGTACTTC
TRBJ2-7 | . | 14 | . | TRBV10-3 | CAISELAGDYEQYF | TGTGCCATCAGTGAGTTGGCAGGGGACTACGAGCAGTACTTC
TRBJ1-2 | TRBD1 | 16 | . | TRBV28 | CASSSGTGKSNYGYTF | TGTGCCAGCAGTTCCGGGACAGGGAAATCTAACTATGGCTACACCTTC
TRBJ2-3 | TRBD2 | 18 | . | TRBV4-3 | CASSQEVVSGGWTDTQYF | TGCGCCAGCAGCCAAGAAGTGGTCTCGGGGGGATGGACAGATACGCAGTATTTT
TRBJ1-1 | TRBD1 | 15 | . | TRBV7-2 | CASSSLTGGHTEAFF | TGTGCCAGCAGCTCCTTGACAGGGGGTCACACTGAAGCTTTCTTT
TRBJ2-3 | TRBD2 | 13 | . | TRBV5-1 | CASKSGGTDTQYF | TGCGCCAGCAAGAGCGGGGGCACAGATACGCAGTATTTT
TRBJ1-1 | . | 10 | . | TRBV29-1 | CSVVRGEAFF | TGCAGCGTTGTGCGGGGTGAAGCTTTCTTT
TRBJ2-4 | . | 15 | . | TRBV6-5 | CASAPRGGGGNIQYF | TGTGCCAGCGCCCCTCGTGGGGGCGGTGGAAACATTCAGTACTTC
TRBJ1-5 | TRBD1 | 17 | few | TRBV7-8 | CASSFQGALGWGQPQHF | TGTGCCAGCAGTTTTCAGGGGGCGTTAGGGTGGGGTCAGCCCCAGCATTTT
TRBJ2-5 | . | 15 | . | TRBV7-2 | CASSLGLGGWETQYF | TGTGCCAGCAGCTTAGGTCTGGGGGGATGGGAGACCCAGTACTTC
TRBJ1-1 | TRBD1 | 15 | . | TRBV7-9 | CASSPPRQGNTEAFF | TGTGCCAGCAGCCCCCCCAGACAGGGAAACACTGAAGCTTTCTTT